The 30 T cell receptor beta chains reported below all come from one sample, sequenced in a study of shared clonotypes between healthy human individuals. The assay was immunoSEQ multiplex PCR, and TCRdb's table has in-frame clones only and misses some. The table has 1.6 million or so clones, approximately 97% seen once. Material: naive CD4+ T cells sorted from blood. Subset denoted: CD45RA+ positively selected. These TCRs come from a man under 40 in good health.

The V call is TRBV28, the J call TRBJ1-1; D uncertain. V was cut by 6 bases and J by 11 bases, with 13 bases left in between. The CDR3 totals 11 residues. CDR1 and CDR2 (germline): MDHEN, SYDVKM. CDR3 residues: CASRYGVRAFF. CDR3 sequence (DNA): TGTGCCAGCAGGTATGGGGTGCGCGCTTTCTTT.

V usage is TRBV5-4 and J usage is TRBJ2-5; D gene uncertain. CDR1 SGHNT and CDR2 YYREEE come from the germline V gene (reference sequence). The CDR3 sequence is 13 residues long. Trimming shortened V by 2 bases and J by 5 bases, and 10 bases separated the two germline ends. CDR3 DNA: TGTGCCAGCAGCTTCCGGGTTGGGGAGACCCAGTACTTC. Translation gives CASSFRVGETQYF.

V and J are TRBV5-1 and TRBJ1-1, with 9 bases lining up with TRBD1. Germline-derived CDR1 and CDR2 are SGHRS and YFSETQ. This CDR3 comprises 14 residues. V lost 2 bases to trimming and J lost 5 bases; unmatched junction nucleotides: 4. CDR3 sequence (DNA): TGCGCCAGCAGCTTCGACAGGGGGTGGACTGAAGCTTTCTTT. Translating it yields CASSFDRGWTEAFF.

The rearrangement joins TRBV2 to TRBJ2-3; D tentatively reads TRBD1 or TRBD2 (5 bases each). Germline V gene sequence: CDR1 SNHLY, CDR2 FYNNEI. CDR3 length: 15 amino acids. Trimming pared 6 bases from V and 2 bases from J, leaving 15 bases between. CDR3 in DNA: TGTGCCAGCAGCTCGGGACGGATAGACACAGATACGCAGTATTTT. It specifies CASSSGRIDTDTQYF.

In the case of this clone: Other DNA sequences of this sample code for an identical CDR3. This chain connects TRBV27 to TRBJ2-6, with D perhaps assigned TRBD1 or TRBD2 (5 bases each). CDR1 is MNHEY and CDR2 is SMNVEV in the germline V gene (reference sequence). Trimming stripped 0 bases from V and 0 bases from J, with 6 bases between. CDR3 length equals 16 residues. CDR3 sequence reads: CASSLSRGSGANVLTF. As DNA, the CDR3 is TGTGCCAGCAGTTTATCGAGGGGCTCTGGGGCCAACGTCCTGACTTTC.

The V call is TRBV4-2, the J call TRBJ2-3; TRBD2 agrees at 8 bases. Per the germline V gene, CDR1 is LGHNA and CDR2 is YNFKEQ. Trimming took 0 bases from V and 2 from J; bases not matched to a gene: 7. The CDR3 is 17 amino acids. The CDR3 here is CASSQDELADSTDTQYF. CDR3 DNA sequence: TGTGCCAGCAGCCAAGATGAACTAGCGGATTCCACAGATACGCAGTATTTT.

The chain recombines TRBV25-1 with TRBJ1-1, with D maybe TRBD1 (5 bases). Looked up from germline, CDR1 is MGHDK and CDR2 is SYGVNS. V was cut by 7 bases and J by 5 bases, with 14 bases left in between. This CDR3 contains 13 residues. CDR3 sequence reads: CASTAWGVTEAFF. CDR3 bases: TGTGCCAGCACCGCCTGGGGGGTTACTGAAGCTTTCTTT.

This chain uses TRBV10-1 with TRBJ2-1; possibly TRBD2 for D (5 bases). CDR3 length equals 15 residues. Trimming cost V 6 bases and J 6 bases, with 18 bases left between them. Germline V gene data show CDR1 as WNHNN and CDR2 as SYGVQD (reference sequence). The CDR3 nucleotides are TGCGCCAGCAGCCGAGGAAGTCGAGAGGGCAATGAGCAGTTCTTC. Translation gives CASSRGSREGNEQFF.

The chain is built from TRBV5-1 and TRBJ2-1, with D possibly being TRBD1 (5 bases). The CDR3 extends over 17 amino acids. Germline V lookup: CDR1 SGHRS, CDR2 YFSETQ. The V gene lost 2 bases and the J gene lost 0 bases, with 15 bases spanning the gap. CDR3 nucleotide sequence: TGCGCCAGCAGCTTAATGGGTCAGGGAAGCTCCTACAATGAGCAGTTCTTC. Its translation is CASSLMGQGSSYNEQFF.

The CDR3 coding sequence is TGTGCCAGCAGCAGGGACGGGAGAAACACCATATATTTT. Protein product: CASSRDGRNTIYF. The chain couples TRBV5-4 to TRBJ1-3, with D possibly being TRBD1 (5 bases). Trimming left V 4 bases short and J 5 bases short, with 10 bases between. Germline V gene data show CDR1 as SGHNT and CDR2 as YYREEE (reference sequence). The CDR3 contains 13 residues. Filled out from reference TRBV5-4 and TRBJ1-3, the complete variable domain reads ETGVTQSPTHLIKTRGQQVTLRCSSQSGHNTVSWYQQALGQGPQFIFQYYREEENGRGNFPPRFSGLQFPNYSSELNVNALELDDSALYLCASSRDGRNTIYFGEGSWLTVV.

This chain uses TRBV28 with TRBJ2-7; the D gene could be TRBD1 or TRBD2 (5 bases each). Germline assignment: CDR1 MDHEN and CDR2 SYDVKM. V shed 4 bases and J shed 6 bases, with 19 bases lying between them. The CDR3 consists of 15 residues. CDR3 coding DNA: TGTGCCAGCAGTTCCCCCCGGGACGGCACGGGCGAGCAGTACTTC. This codes for CASSSPRDGTGEQYF.

This chain uses TRBV9 with TRBJ2-1; TRBD2 might be the D (6 bases). The V end was cut by 4 bases, the J end by 3 bases, with 14 bases between. The V gene's germline CDR1 is SGDLS and CDR2 YYNGEE. The CDR3 loop spans 15 amino acids. The DNA for the CDR3 is TGTGCCAGCAGCATCACGGACGGGAGCTACAATGAGCAGTTCTTC. Amino acids: CASSITDGSYNEQFF. Combining the CDR3 with reference TRBV9 and TRBJ2-1 gives the whole variable domain DSGVTQTPKHLITATGQRVTLRCSPRSGDLSVYWYQQSLDQGLQFLIQYYNGEERAKGNILERFSAQQFPDLHSELNLSSLELGDSALYFCASSITDGSYNEQFFGPGTRLTVL.

J is TRBJ2-1 and V is TRBV5-1, with 9 bases aligning to TRBD2. CDR1 is SGHRS, CDR2 YFSETQ, per germline. V shed 7 bases, J shed 9 bases, and the junction held 11 bases outside the gene matches. There are 14 residues in the CDR3. The CDR3 loop reads CASGIAGESSEQFF. In DNA form, the CDR3 reads TGCGCCAGCGGTATAGCGGGAGAATCGAGTGAGCAGTTCTTC.

This clone was seen just once. The chain joins TRBV28 to TRBJ2-7; D might be TRBD1 or TRBD2, each matching 5 bases. V lost 2 bases and J 4 bases, leaving 15 bases between the germline ends. Germline assignment: CDR1 MDHEN and CDR2 SYDVKM. The CDR3 has 15 residues. DNA for the CDR3: TGTGCCAGCAGTTTAAATAGGGGAGTGAGATACGAGCAGTACTTC. Translating it yields CASSLNRGVRYEQYF.

This clone was recorded a few times. Other DNA sequences of this sample code for an identical CDR3. The V and J genes are TRBV15 and TRBJ2-5; no firm D call. The V gene's germline CDR1 is LNHNV and CDR2 YYDKDF (reference sequence). The CDR3 contains 11 residues. V was clipped by 1 base and J by 4 bases, with 1 base between them. The CDR3 nucleotides read TGTGCCACCAGCAGAGGAGAGACCCAGTACTTC. It encodes CATSRGETQYF.

The CDR3 DNA reads TGTGCCAGTACGGCCGTCGGCGGCACAGATACGCAGTATTTT. Protein sequence: CASTAVGGTDTQYF. V is TRBV19 and J is TRBJ2-3, with D unclear. Per germline, CDR1 LNHDA and CDR2 SQIVND (reference sequence). The CDR3 has 14 residues. Trimming shortened V by 7 bases and J by 1 base, and 12 bases separated the two germline ends. Full variable domain (missing parts from reference TRBV19 and TRBJ2-3): DGGITQSPKYLFRKEGQNVTLSCEQNLNHDAMYWYRQDPGQGLRLIYYSQIVNDFQKGDIAEGYSVSREKKESFPLTVTSAQKNPTAFYLCASTAVGGTDTQYFGPGTRLTVL.

The chain is built from TRBV28 and TRBJ2-5; weak D call: TRBD1 (6 bases). The CDR3 is 15 amino acids. Germline V gene data show CDR1 as MDHEN and CDR2 as SYDVKM. The V end lost 7 bases, the J end lost 4 bases, and 19 bases lay between the germline ends. This CDR3 is CASKLNRALGETQYF. The DNA for the CDR3 is TGTGCCAGCAAACTTAACAGGGCTTTGGGAGAGACCCAGTACTTC. Based on the CDR3 plus reference TRBV28 and TRBJ2-5, the full variable domain is DVKVTQSSRYLVKRTGEKVFLECVQDMDHENMFWYRQDPGLGLRLIYFSYDVKMKEKGDIPEGYSVSREKKERFSLILESASTNQTSMYLCASKLNRALGETQYFGPGTRLLVL.

Turning to this clone: Other DNA sequences from this sample encode an identical CDR3 as well. V usage is TRBV19 and J usage is TRBJ1-5; TRBD1 agrees at 10 bases. V trimming: 4 bases; J trimming: 4 bases; junction bases outside the gene matches: 7. CDR1 is LNHDA and CDR2 is SQIVND in the germline V gene (reference sequence). The CDR3 is made up of 16 amino acids. This CDR3 reads CASSRRDRGLNQPQHF. In DNA, the CDR3 is TGTGCCAGTAGTAGACGGGACAGGGGATTAAATCAGCCCCAGCATTTT. The full variable domain, in which reference TRBV19 and TRBJ1-5 provide the parts outside the CDR3, is DGGITQSPKYLFRKEGQNVTLSCEQNLNHDAMYWYRQDPGQGLRLIYYSQIVNDFQKGDIAEGYSVSREKKESFPLTVTSAQKNPTAFYLCASSRRDRGLNQPQHFGDGTRLSIL.

The CDR3 sequence: CASKSQGASYEQYF. The CDR3 DNA is TGTGCCAGCAAGTCACAGGGGGCTTCTTACGAGCAGTACTTC. The rearrangement links TRBV6-1 to TRBJ2-7; TRBD1 agrees at 9 bases. After removal of 7 bases from V and 4 bases from J, the junction contained 8 bases not matched to a gene. In germline, CDR1 is MNHNS, CDR2 SASEGT. The CDR3 loop spans 14 amino acids.

This clone has a single count. V usage is TRBV7-9 and J usage is TRBJ1-2; no clear D gene. The V end was cut by 3 bases, the J end by 8 bases, with 7 bases between. The CDR3 totals 11 residues. Germline V lookup: CDR1 SEHNR, CDR2 FQNEAQ (reference sequence). The CDR3 reads CASSFNVGYTF. CDR3 coding DNA: TGTGCCAGCAGCTTTAATGTCGGCTACACCTTC.

The J gene is TRBJ2-1, the V gene TRBV7-6, with 10 bases lining up with TRBD2. Per germline, CDR1 SGHVS and CDR2 FNYEAQ. V gave up 4 bases and J gave up 9 bases; unmatched junction bases: 9. This CDR3 has 15 amino acids. The CDR3 is CASSSTTSGFTEQFF. The DNA of the CDR3 is TGTGCCAGCAGCTCCACGACTAGCGGGTTTACTGAGCAGTTCTTC.

The chain has TRBV19 and TRBJ2-4, with a tentative D call TRBD1 (7 bases). This CDR3 has 16 residues. The germline gives CDR1 LNHDA, CDR2 SQIVND (reference sequence). V shed 2 bases and J shed 7 bases, with 18 bases lying between them. The CDR3 region is CASSIRSQGGLNIQYF. CDR3 nucleotide sequence: TGTGCCAGTAGTATAAGGTCCCAGGGGGGTTTGAACATTCAGTACTTC.

The chain has TRBV9 and TRBJ1-4, with TRBD1 identical over 8 bases. This CDR3 comprises 15 residues. The J segment lost 7 bases and the V segment lost 0 bases, leaving 5 bases of the junction unmatched. Germline V gene lookup returns CDR1 SGDLS and CDR2 YYNGEE. The CDR3 is CASSVAGDRGEKLFF. Written as DNA, the CDR3 is TGTGCCAGCAGCGTAGCCGGCGACAGGGGTGAAAAACTGTTTTTT.

The V call is TRBV11-2, the J call TRBJ2-7; D is undetermined. Per the germline V gene, CDR1 is SGHAT and CDR2 is FQNNGV. The CDR3 has 12 residues. Trimming removed 7 bases at V and 3 bases at J, with 10 bases between. The CDR3, as DNA: TGTGCCAGCACCCACGGTGGCTACGAGCAGTACTTC. This translates into CASTHGGYEQYF.

The rearrangement joins TRBV7-2 to TRBJ2-7; D possibly corresponds to TRBD1 (6 bases). V lost 1 base and J 1 base, leaving 11 bases between the germline ends. The CDR3 consists of 15 residues. Germline values: CDR1 SGHTA, CDR2 FQGNSA. The CDR3 is CASSLVPDSSYEQYF. The CDR3 coding sequence is TGTGCCAGCAGCTTAGTCCCGGACAGTTCCTACGAGCAGTACTTC.

About this clone: This same CDR3 is encoded by further DNA sequences in the sample. V is TRBV9 and J is TRBJ2-5, with D unresolved. This CDR3 is built from 13 residues. Trimming left V 0 bases short and J 1 base short, with 4 bases between. Germline CDR1 SGDLS, CDR2 YYNGEE. CDR3 loop: CASSVASQETQYF. The DNA for the CDR3 is TGTGCCAGCAGCGTAGCCTCCCAAGAGACCCAGTACTTC.

This clone occurred once. The chain recombines TRBV6-6 with TRBJ1-5, with 7 bases identical to TRBD1. Trimming at V came to 7 bases and at J to 6 bases, leaving 6 bases not matched to a gene. The germline V gene encodes CDR1 MNHNY and CDR2 SVGAGI (reference sequence). This CDR3 comprises 13 residues. The CDR3 DNA is TGTGCCAGCAATGACAGGGCGGGTCAGCCCCAGCATTTT. Translating it yields CASNDRAGQPQHF.

CDR3 amino acids: CASSNRGAVQPQHF. The DNA for the CDR3 is TGTGCCAGCAGTAACAGGGGAGCGGTTCAGCCCCAGCATTTT. The V and J genes are TRBV2 and TRBJ1-5; 7 bases are a match to TRBD1. Trimming took 5 bases from V and 6 from J; bases not matched to a gene: 7. The CDR3 runs to 14 residues. Germline V gives CDR1 SNHLY, CDR2 FYNNEI.

The chain uses TRBV7-8 and TRBJ1-1; D not resolved. V gave up 1 base and J gave up 8 bases, with 11 bases separating them. CDR1 is SGHVS and CDR2 is FQNEAQ in the germline V gene. The CDR3 has 13 residues. The CDR3 is CASSLGRHQEAFF. The CDR3 nucleotides are TGTGCCAGCAGCTTAGGCCGGCACCAAGAAGCTTTCTTT.

The chain links TRBV2 to TRBJ2-1; no clear D gene. CDR3 length: 12 residues. Trimming took off 3 bases at V and 5 bases at J, with 5 bases between the two ends. Germline loops: CDR1 SNHLY, CDR2 FYNNEI. The CDR3, as DNA: TGTGCCAGCAGTGAGCCTGACAATGAGCAGTTCTTC. Protein: CASSEPDNEQFF.